This is a list of T cell receptor beta chains from one sample in a study of blood T cell repertoires in COVID-19. Here immunoSEQ multiplex PCR was the method, and the copy in TCRdb shows in-frame clones only, minus some. Here the sample spans some 350,000 clones, about 88% being singletons. The specimen sequenced was peripheral blood. Receptors were obtained from a woman aged 70-85 years with COVID-19, enrolled during active disease. CDR3s include the opening cysteine and the closing phenylalanine or tryptophan. Fields, in order: clone size, CDR3 length, J gene, V gene, D gene, CDR3 protein, CDR3 DNA. A D gene is named only where the DNA matches it firmly. The size entry is marked missing in some rows and otherwise reads once, few, many or a size class.

NA	14	TRBJ1-2	TRBV6-5	NA	CASSYSSGNYGYTF	TGTGCCAGCAGTTACTCAAGCGGTAACTATGGCTACACCTTC
NA	14	TRBJ1-1	TRBV28	NA	CASSLTAMNTEAFF	TGTGCCAGCAGCCTGACAGCCATGAACACTGAAGCTTTCTTT
once	11	TRBJ1-2	TRBV24-1	NA	CATSDSYGYTF	TGTGCCACCAGTGATTCGTATGGCTACACCTTC
once	14	TRBJ2-3	TRBV30	NA	CAWSGGLRTDTQYF	TGTGCCTGGAGTGGTGGGCTTCGCACAGATACGCAGTATTTT
NA	14	TRBJ2-5	TRBV4-3	TRBD2	CASSASGGQETQYF	TGCGCCAGCAGCGCTAGCGGGGGGCAAGAGACCCAGTACTTC
NA	15	TRBJ2-3	TRBV13	TRBD1	CASSFGDRQTDTQYF	TGTGCCAGCAGCTTTGGGGACAGGCAGACAGATACGCAGTATTTT
NA	17	TRBJ1-2	TRBV27	TRBD1	CASSLGDGQGARGGYTF	TGTGCCAGCAGTTTGGGAGATGGACAGGGGGCGCGGGGTGGCTACACCTTC
NA	15	TRBJ1-2	TRBV6-2/TRBV6-3	TRBD1	CASSGPGTGLYGYTF	TGTGCCAGCAGTGGACCCGGGACAGGGTTGTATGGCTACACCTTC
NA	11	TRBJ2-5	TRBV20-1	TRBD2	CSANSGETQYF	TGCAGTGCAAATAGCGGGGAGACCCAGTACTTC
NA	15	TRBJ2-1	TRBV24-1	NA	CATSDPKMPLGEQFF	TGTGCCACCAGTGATCCTAAGATGCCCCTCGGGGAGCAGTTCTTC
NA	15	TRBJ1-2	TRBV28	TRBD1	CASSPAGGLNYGYTF	TGTGCCAGCAGCCCCGCAGGGGGCCTAAACTATGGCTACACCTTC
NA	13	TRBJ2-3	TRBV19	NA	CASSSSRGDTQYF	TGTGCCAGTAGTTCTTCGCGTGGAGATACGCAGTATTTT
many	15	TRBJ1-5	TRBV29-1	NA	CSVEDQGRFNQPQHF	TGCAGCGTTGAAGATCAGGGTAGATTCAATCAGCCCCAGCATTTT
NA	13	TRBJ1-1	TRBV12-3/TRBV12-4	NA	CASSPRWMIEAFF	TGTGCCAGCAGCCCTAGGTGGATGATTGAAGCTTTCTTT
NA	14	TRBJ1-2	TRBV30	NA	CAWSVSRGGYGYTF	TGTGCCTGGAGTGTGTCCCGCGGGGGCTATGGCTACACCTTC
NA	15	TRBJ1-5	TRBV7-2	TRBD1	CASSPLVTGAQPQHF	TGTGCCAGCAGCCCCCTAGTCACAGGGGCTCAGCCCCAGCATTTT
NA	11	TRBJ2-7	TRBV2	NA	CASSDPFEQYF	TGTGCCAGCAGTGATCCCTTCGAGCAGTACTTC
NA	15	TRBJ2-1	TRBV9	TRBD2	CASSSGLVDLGEQFF	TGTGCCAGCAGCTCGGGACTAGTAGATCTCGGTGAGCAGTTCTTC
NA	15	TRBJ1-6	TRBV30	NA	CAWRGTGHANSPLHF	TGTGCCTGGAGGGGGACGGGACATGCTAATTCACCCCTCCACTTT
NA	13	TRBJ1-1	TRBV6-1	NA	CASSEGSGGAAFF	TGTGCCAGCAGTGAAGGCTCAGGAGGGGCGGCTTTCTTT
NA	15	TRBJ2-3	TRBV27	TRBD2	CASSEVAGGRDTQYF	TGTGCCAGCAGTGAGGTAGCGGGGGGCAGAGATACGCAGTATTTT
NA	11	TRBJ2-7	TRBV5-6	NA	CASSFRAEQYF	TGTGCCAGCAGCTTCAGGGCCGAGCAGTACTTC
NA	14	TRBJ1-4	TRBV18	NA	CASSPRQASEKLFF	TGTGCCAGCTCACCACGGCAGGCTAGCGAAAAACTGTTTTTT
once	17	TRBJ2-2	TRBV6-2/TRBV6-3	NA	CASSYTRTEYNTGELFF	TGTGCCAGCAGTTACACAAGGACTGAGTATAACACCGGGGAGCTGTTTTTT
NA	14	TRBJ2-5	TRBV5-1	NA	CASSLGGTEETQYF	TGCGCCAGCAGCTTGGGGGGCACCGAAGAGACCCAGTACTTC
once	17	TRBJ2-2	TRBV11-2	TRBD2	CASSTRLAGGDTGELFF	TGTGCCAGCAGCACGCGACTAGCGGGGGGGGACACCGGGGAGCTGTTTTTT
NA	18	TRBJ2-3	TRBV13	TRBD2	CASSSEGAGGPSTDTQYF	TGTGCCAGCAGCTCCGAGGGGGCGGGGGGGCCTAGCACAGATACGCAGTATTTT
few	16	TRBJ1-5	TRBV3-1/TRBV3-2	NA	CASSQGSRGSNQPQHF	TGTGCCAGCAGCCAAGGGTCGAGGGGGTCCAATCAGCCCCAGCATTTT
NA	14	TRBJ1-2	TRBV28	TRBD1	CASSLQGASHGYTF	TGTGCCAGCAGTTTACAGGGGGCGAGTCATGGCTACACCTTC
NA	14	TRBJ1-4	TRBV7-9	TRBD1	CASSSGTGGEKLFF	TGTGCCAGCAGCTCGGGCACAGGGGGTGAAAAACTGTTTTTT
NA	15	TRBJ1-3	TRBV10-3	NA	CAISPDRPSGNTIYF	TGTGCCATCAGCCCCGACAGGCCCTCTGGAAACACCATATATTTT
NA	18	TRBJ2-1	TRBV9	TRBD2	CASSDLGTSGGAIDEQFF	TGTGCCAGCAGCGATCTCGGGACTAGCGGGGGGGCCATCGATGAGCAGTTCTTC
NA	11	TRBJ1-1	TRBV29-1	NA	CSVAQGPEAFF	TGCAGCGTTGCACAGGGCCCTGAAGCTTTCTTT
once	14	TRBJ1-5	TRBV3-1/TRBV3-2	NA	CASSQGGWDQPQHF	TGTGCCAGCAGCCAAGGAGGGTGGGATCAGCCCCAGCATTTT
few	12	TRBJ1-1	TRBV2	NA	CASSEGPAEAFF	TGTGCCAGCAGTGAGGGGCCCGCTGAAGCTTTCTTT
NA	15	TRBJ1-3	TRBV9	NA	CASSVTSGSGNTIYF	TGTGCCAGCAGCGTAACTTCAGGATCTGGAAACACCATATATTTT
NA	14	TRBJ1-1	TRBV3-1/TRBV3-2	NA	CASSQGLRNTEAFF	TGTGCCAGCAGCCAAGGGCTCAGGAACACTGAAGCTTTCTTT
NA	17	TRBJ1-5	TRBV28	NA	CASSPRWGLYSNQPQHF	TGTGCCAGCAGTCCCCGGTGGGGGCTCTATAGCAATCAGCCCCAGCATTTT
NA	16	TRBJ2-6	TRBV18	NA	CASSPVGLSGANVLTF	TGTGCCAGCTCACCAGTTGGGCTCTCTGGGGCCAACGTCCTGACTTTC
NA	15	TRBJ1-5	TRBV2	TRBD1	CASSATGDSNQPQHF	TGTGCCAGCAGTGCGACAGGGGATAGCAATCAGCCCCAGCATTTT
NA	13	TRBJ2-2	TRBV2	TRBD2	CAIPKTSLGELFF	TGTGCCATTCCCAAGACTAGCTTGGGGGAGCTGTTTTTT
NA	15	TRBJ1-1	TRBV28	NA	CASSLLARLGTEAFF	TGTGCCAGCAGTTTATTGGCCAGGTTAGGCACTGAAGCTTTCTTT